A selection of T cell receptor beta chains follows, all from one sample in a study of preoperative IRX-2 immunotherapy in early breast cancer. TCRdb keeps only in-frame clones here, not all; method: immunoSEQ multiplex PCR. The sample shows 2,900 or so clones, under 85% of them seen only once. Sequences were derived from tumor tissue, sampled after IRX-2 immunotherapy. The receptors shown here come from a human donor with breast cancer. Each CDR3 is given with its conserved first and last residue. D genes are given only for firm matches. For some rows the clone size is stated as once, few or many, or as a class when expanded; others skip it.

d_gene	v_gene	j_gene	abundance	CDR3aa	CDR3nt
-	TRBV7-6	TRBJ2-7	-	CASSSPRTPYEQYF	TGTGCCAGCAGCTCCCCCCGGACCCCCTACGAGCAGTACTTC
-	TRBV28	TRBJ2-6	once	CASSFSNWANVLTF	TGTGCCAGCAGTTTCTCTAACTGGGCCAACGTCCTGACTTTC
TRBD2	TRBV12-5	TRBJ2-2	few	CASGFSSGSGSRSGELFF	TGTGCTAGTGGTTTTAGCTCCGGTAGCGGGAGTCGTTCCGGGGAGCTGTTTTTT
-	TRBV6-8	TRBJ2-7	-	CAIGYSDYEQYF	TGTGCCATCGGTTACAGCGACTACGAGCAGTACTTC
-	TRBV5-1	TRBJ1-1	once	CASSLRVKDTEAFF	TGCGCCAGCAGCTTAAGGGTCAAGGACACTGAAGCTTTCTTT
-	TRBV28	TRBJ1-5	-	CASSFSNQPQHF	TGTGCCAGCAGTTTCAGCAATCAGCCCCAGCATTTT
-	TRBV19	TRBJ2-5	-	CASSIRERGETQYF	TGTGCCAGTAGTATAAGAGAACGGGGGGAGACCCAGTACTTC
-	TRBV6-8	TRBJ1-3	once	CASRRQSSGNTIYF	TGTGCCAGCAGGAGACAGTCCTCTGGAAACACCATATATTTT
-	TRBV10-3	TRBJ2-1	-	CAISEGAGMGSNEQFF	TGTGCCATCAGTGAGGGAGCAGGGATGGGCTCCAATGAGCAGTTCTTC
-	TRBV6-8	TRBJ1-1	-	CASRIGSTVNTEAFF	TGTGCCAGCAGGATCGGCTCGACAGTGAACACTGAAGCTTTCTTT
-	TRBV11-3	TRBJ2-2	medium-sized	CASSPTGSANTGELFF	TGTGCCAGCAGCCCCACGGGGTCGGCGAACACCGGGGAGCTGTTTTTT
-	TRBV15	TRBJ2-7	-	CATSRLGTNPEQYF	TGTGCCACCAGCAGACTTGGGACCAACCCCGAGCAGTACTTC
TRBD1	TRBV11-3	TRBJ1-5	-	CASSPGQGIGYSNQPQHF	TGTGCCAGCAGCCCGGGACAGGGAATCGGGTATAGCAATCAGCCCCAGCATTTT
TRBD1	TRBV7-6	TRBJ1-4	few	CASSLAGTAATNEKLFF	TGTGCCAGCAGCTTAGCCGGGACAGCTGCAACTAATGAAAAACTGTTTTTT
-	TRBV7-1	TRBJ1-4	once	CASSLLSGANEKLFF	TGTGCCAGCAGCTTATTATCAGGGGCGAATGAAAAACTGTTTTTT
TRBD2	TRBV6-8	TRBJ2-3	-	CASRPMTSGGFTDTQYF	TGTGCCAGCAGACCCATGACTAGCGGGGGATTCACAGATACGCAGTATTTT
-	TRBV14	TRBJ2-7	once	CASSQAVVYEQYF	TGTGCCAGCAGCCAAGCAGTTGTCTACGAGCAGTACTTC
-	TRBV18	TRBJ2-1	-	CASSPLPAAKRNEQFF	TGTGCCAGCTCCCCATTGCCAGCGGCAAAGAGAAATGAGCAGTTCTTC
TRBD1	TRBV11-3	TRBJ2-7	large	CASTWTGASYEQYF	TGTGCCAGCACCTGGACAGGGGCAAGCTACGAGCAGTACTTC
TRBD2	TRBV11-3	TRBJ2-3	large	CASSLDSPSGRWTDTQYF	TGTGCCAGCAGCTTAGACAGCCCTAGCGGGAGGTGGACAGATACGCAGTATTTT
TRBD2	TRBV6-8	TRBJ2-2	-	CASSSRLAGGTGELFF	TGTGCCAGCAGCTCCCGACTAGCGGGGGGCACCGGGGAGCTGTTTTTT
-	TRBV18	TRBJ1-4	-	CASSPPNSGEKLFF	TGTGCCAGCTCACCACCGAATTCGGGTGAAAAACTGTTTTTT
TRBD1	TRBV29-1	TRBJ1-2	-	CSGEPGGKGYTF	TGCAGCGGTGAACCAGGGGGAAAGGGCTACACCTTC
-	TRBV6-8	TRBJ2-1	-	CASRPGATYNEQFF	TGTGCCAGCCGTCCAGGGGCGACCTACAATGAGCAGTTCTTC
TRBD2	TRBV30	TRBJ2-3	-	CAWTPGRLWGTDTQYF	TGTGCCTGGACCCCCGGGAGGTTGTGGGGCACAGATACGCAGTATTTT
-	TRBV7-1	TRBJ2-7	once	CASSSSRPIWRTPSYEQYF	TGTGCCAGCAGCTCCTCCCGACCGATTTGGCGGACCCCCTCCTACGAGCAGTACTTC